This passage covers 17 T cell receptor beta chains from one sample sequenced in a study of blood T cell repertoires in COVID-19. TCRdb's copy holds only in-frame clones and misses some; the assay was immunoSEQ multiplex PCR. The sample lists around 260,000 clones, around 89% seen once, with around 0.84% in the top ten. Sequencing was carried out using peripheral blood. The receptors originated from a man aged 25-40 years with acute or convalescent COVID-19.

The chain recombines TRBV6-6 with TRBJ2-1, with a tentative D call TRBD1 (6 bases). The CDR3 contains 15 residues. Trimming pared 5 bases from V and 2 bases from J, leaving 13 bases between. Germline V gives CDR1 MNHNY, CDR2 SVGAGI (reference sequence). The CDR3 bases are TGTGCCAGCAGTAACAGGGCCGTCACCTACAATGAGCAGTTCTTC. As protein: CASSNRAVTYNEQFF.

The chain employs TRBV6-2 or TRBV6-3 and TRBJ1-2; D is ambiguous. The length of the CDR3 is 13 residues. V lost 2 bases to trimming and J lost 1 base, with 5 bases between them. The germline V gene has CDR1 MNHEY and CDR2 SVGEGT. CDR3 sequence (DNA): TGTGCCAGCAGTTACCTGCGTAACTATGGCTACACCTTC. As protein: CASSYLRNYGYTF.

The chain carries TRBV7-9 and TRBJ1-2, with TRBD1 as a possible D gene (5 bases). Germline loops: CDR1 SEHNR, CDR2 FQNEAQ (reference sequence). Between the trimmed V and J ends, which lost 1 base and 5 bases, there was a span of 8 bases. The CDR3 consists of 13 residues. The CDR3 bases are TGTGCCAGCAGCTTAGGACAGTCTTATGGCTACACCTTC. It translates to CASSLGQSYGYTF. Full variable domain (outside the CDR3, taken from reference TRBV7-9 and TRBJ1-2): DTGVSQNPRHKITKRGQNVTFRCDPISEHNRLYWYRQTLGQGPEFLTYFQNEAQLEKSRLLSDRFSAERPKGSFSTLEIQRTEQGDSAMYLCASSLGQSYGYTFGSGTRLTVV.

The chain joins TRBV29-1 to TRBJ1-5; 7 bases agree with TRBD1. The trim removed 5 bases at V and 6 bases at J, leaving 10 bases unmatched. CDR1 is SQVTM and CDR2 is ANQGSEA in the germline V gene. This CDR3 is built from 14 residues. CDR3 in amino acids: CSVTGAQGGQPQHF. As DNA, the CDR3 is TGCAGCGTTACAGGGGCCCAGGGTGGTCAGCCCCAGCATTTT.

This clone was recorded only once. The rearrangement joins TRBV4-2 to TRBJ1-2, with D perhaps TRBD1 (5 bases). Germline CDR1 and CDR2: LGHNA and YNFKEQ. V was clipped by 1 base and J by 3 bases, with 18 bases between them. The CDR3 sequence is 17 residues long. The CDR3 protein is CASSQGEAWDSDYGYTF. DNA of the CDR3: TGTGCCAGCAGCCAAGGGGAGGCCTGGGACTCGGACTATGGCTACACCTTC.

A few counts support this clone. The rearrangement joins TRBV2 to TRBJ2-7; 12 bases are a match to TRBD2. Germline V lookup: CDR1 SNHLY, CDR2 FYNNEI. Unmatched junction bases numbered 1, after V lost 4 bases and J lost 3 bases. CDR3 length equals 14 residues. The CDR3 loop is CASSVLAGGYEQYF. For the CDR3, the DNA is TGTGCCAGCAGTGTACTAGCGGGGGGCTACGAGCAGTACTTC.

This chain connects TRBV25-1 to TRBJ2-3; D gene ambiguous. V was clipped by 5 bases and J by 3 bases, with 6 bases between them. Germline CDR1 reads MGHDK; CDR2 reads SYGVNS. The CDR3 sequence is 12 residues long. This chain's CDR3 is CASSPGTDTQYF. The CDR3 nucleotides are TGTGCCAGCAGTCCCGGGACAGATACGCAGTATTTT.

The chain uses TRBV10-2 and TRBJ1-3; the match to TRBD1 covers 7 bases. Germline V gene lookup returns CDR1 WSHSY and CDR2 SAAADI. The CDR3 sequence is 17 residues long. J gave up 2 bases and V 6 bases, and 13 bases lay outside the gene matches. This chain's CDR3 is CASREPSTGYAGNTIYF. The CDR3 DNA follows: TGCGCCAGCAGGGAGCCTTCGACAGGGTATGCTGGAAACACCATATATTTT.

The V gene is TRBV5-1, the J gene TRBJ2-5; unclear D gene. V dropped 4 bases and J dropped 2 bases, with 6 bases sitting between them. Germline-derived CDR1 and CDR2 are SGHRS and YFSETQ. This CDR3 region has 12 residues. The CDR3 loop reads CASSQHQETQYF. The CDR3 DNA follows: TGCGCCAGCAGCCAACATCAAGAGACCCAGTACTTC.

The chain joins TRBV9 to TRBJ2-1; D ambiguous. The length of the CDR3 is 14 residues. Trimming took off 3 bases at V and 0 bases at J, with 7 bases between the two ends. The germline V gene has CDR1 SGDLS and CDR2 YYNGEE. DNA of the CDR3: TGTGCCAGCAGCGCAGGTGGCTCCTACAATGAGCAGTTCTTC. Translation: CASSAGGSYNEQFF.

The chain recombines TRBV28 with TRBJ1-5; possibly TRBD1 for D (5 bases). CDR1 and CDR2 from the germline V gene are MDHEN and SYDVKM. The CDR3 loop spans 15 amino acids. The V gene lost 6 bases and the J gene lost 6 bases, with 18 bases spanning the gap. This CDR3 reads CASRWGVGVGQPQHF. DNA for the CDR3: TGTGCCAGCAGATGGGGTGTAGGGGTTGGTCAGCCCCAGCATTTT.

This chain links TRBV30 with TRBJ2-1; 9 positions match TRBD2. Trimming at V came to 2 bases and at J to 7 bases, leaving 12 bases not matched to a gene. The CDR3 length is 16 residues. The germline V gene encodes CDR1 GTSNPN and CDR2 SVGIG (reference sequence). The CDR3 DNA sequence: TGTGCCTGGAGTACGGAGCGGGGGGAGGTTTGGAATGAGCAGTTCTTC. This sequence encodes CAWSTERGEVWNEQFF.

The chain is built from TRBV28 and TRBJ2-2; the match to TRBD2 covers 10 bases. CDR3 length equals 15 residues. After removal of 4 bases from V and 7 bases from J, the junction contained 6 bases not matched to a gene. Germline V lookup: CDR1 MDHEN, CDR2 SYDVKM. The CDR3 nucleotides are TGTGCCAGCAGTTCAGCGGGGGGGCGTGACGGGGAGCTGTTTTTT. Its translation: CASSSAGGRDGELFF.

The genes are TRBV3-1 (or the pseudogene TRBV3-2) and TRBJ2-5; 11 bases fit TRBD2. The CDR3 is 16 amino acids. V was clipped by 1 base and J by 0 bases; unmatched bases: 1. The germline V gene has CDR1 LGHDT and CDR2 YNNKEL (reference sequence). CDR3 coding DNA: TGTGCCAGCAGCCAAGCGACTAGCGGGAACCAAGAGACCCAGTACTTC. Amino acids: CASSQATSGNQETQYF.

The V call is TRBV2, the J call TRBJ2-2; 10 bases line up with TRBD2. The V gene end was trimmed by 8 bases and the J gene end by 8 bases; junction bases not matched to a gene: 11. CDR3 length equals 15 residues. Germline lookup yields CDR1 SNHLY and CDR2 FYNNEI. In DNA form, the CDR3 reads TGTGCCAGCGATTTGGAACTAGCGGGACGGGGGGAGCTGTTTTTT. It yields the protein CASDLELAGRGELFF.

V and J are TRBV30 and TRBJ1-2, with D perhaps matching TRBD1 (5 bases). V was cut by 3 bases and J by 1 base, with 15 bases left in between. Per germline, CDR1 GTSNPN and CDR2 SVGIG (reference sequence). CDR3 length equals 15 residues. The CDR3 DNA is TGTGCCTGGAGAGAGGGACTAACGCTTAACTATGGCTACACCTTC. Translated: CAWREGLTLNYGYTF.

A single count supports this clone. The chain employs TRBV5-4 and TRBJ2-1; TRBD2 aligns across 7 bases. CDR1 is SGHNT and CDR2 is YYREEE in the germline V gene (reference sequence). V lost 4 bases to trimming and J lost 2 bases; unmatched junction nucleotides: 15. There are 18 residues in the CDR3. In DNA, the CDR3 is TGTGCCAGCAGCCCGAATAGAAGGGGCGGGGGTACCTACAATGAGCAGTTCTTC. Translated: CASSPNRRGGGTYNEQFF.